The clone carrying this T cell receptor (beta chain) was observed once. At one end the junction does not follow the germline gene, possibly because of a read error. This sample is part of a study of Graves' ophthalmopathy and Graves' hyperthyroidism. The length of the CDR3 is 13 residues. Germline CDR1 and CDR2: LNHNV and YYDKDF (reference sequence). Beta-chain TCR CDR3 regions were amplified from RNA transcripts. RT-PCR in the first round used HTBI primers; a second-round multiplex PCR followed. TCRdb re-called the multiplex PCR reads with MiXCR, one entry per CDR3 protein. This sample has approximately 330,000 distinct CDR3 sequences; 17% occur once, and the top ten carry about 12%.

This receptor was obtained from an adult man with Graves' ophthalmopathy. V is TRBV15 and J is TRBJ2-5; TRBD2 matches 7 bases. Specimen: peripheral blood. The CDR3 region has the DNA TGCGCCACCAGCCTAGCGCGGGGGGAGACCCAGTACTTC. This gives the protein CATSLARGETQYF.